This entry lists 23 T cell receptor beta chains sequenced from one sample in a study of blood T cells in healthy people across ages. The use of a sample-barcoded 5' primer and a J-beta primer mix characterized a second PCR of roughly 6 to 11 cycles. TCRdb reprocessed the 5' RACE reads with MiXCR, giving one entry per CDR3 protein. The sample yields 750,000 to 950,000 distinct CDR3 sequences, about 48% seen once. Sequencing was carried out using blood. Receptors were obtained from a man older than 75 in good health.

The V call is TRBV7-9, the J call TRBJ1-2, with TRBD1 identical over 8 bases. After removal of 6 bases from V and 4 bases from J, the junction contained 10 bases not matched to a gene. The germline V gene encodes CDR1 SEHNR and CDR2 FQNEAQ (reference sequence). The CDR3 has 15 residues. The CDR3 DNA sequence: TGTGCCAGCAGGCTGACCGGGACAGGAGTCTATGGCTACACCTTC. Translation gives CASRLTGTGVYGYTF.

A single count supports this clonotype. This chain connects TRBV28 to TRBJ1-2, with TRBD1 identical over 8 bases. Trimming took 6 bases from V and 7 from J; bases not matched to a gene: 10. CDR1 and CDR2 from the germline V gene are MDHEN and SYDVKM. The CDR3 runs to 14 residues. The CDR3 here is CASSRGQGGGGYTF. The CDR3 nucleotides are TGTGCCAGCAGCAGAGGACAGGGCGGCGGTGGCTACACCTTC.

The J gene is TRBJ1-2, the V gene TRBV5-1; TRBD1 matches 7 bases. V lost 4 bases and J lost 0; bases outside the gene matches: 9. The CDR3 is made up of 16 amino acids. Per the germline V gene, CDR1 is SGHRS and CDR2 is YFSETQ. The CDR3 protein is CASSPEGTAANYGYTF. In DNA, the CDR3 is TGCGCCAGCAGCCCGGAGGGGACAGCGGCTAACTATGGCTACACCTTC.

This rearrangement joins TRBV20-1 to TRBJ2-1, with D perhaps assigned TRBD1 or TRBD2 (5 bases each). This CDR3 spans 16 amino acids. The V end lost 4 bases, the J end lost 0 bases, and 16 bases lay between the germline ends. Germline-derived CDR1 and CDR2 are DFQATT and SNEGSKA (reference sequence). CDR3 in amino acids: CSAISPARGSYNEQFF. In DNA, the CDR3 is TGCAGTGCTATTTCCCCGGCGAGGGGCTCCTACAATGAGCAGTTCTTC.

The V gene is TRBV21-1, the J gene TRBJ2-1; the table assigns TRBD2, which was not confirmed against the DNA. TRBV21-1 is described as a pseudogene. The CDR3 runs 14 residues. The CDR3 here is CASSIPPLVFEQFF. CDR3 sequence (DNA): TGTGCCAGCAGCATCCCCCCTCTAGTATTTGAGCAGTTCTTC.

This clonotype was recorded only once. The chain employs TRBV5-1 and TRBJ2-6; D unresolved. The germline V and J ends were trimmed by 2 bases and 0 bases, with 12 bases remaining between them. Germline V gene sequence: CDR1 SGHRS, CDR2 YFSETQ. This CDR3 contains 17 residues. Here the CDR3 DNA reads TGCGCCAGCAGCTTAATTGTCGGTAGCTCTGGGGCCAACGTCCTGACTTTC. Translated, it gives CASSLIVGSSGANVLTF. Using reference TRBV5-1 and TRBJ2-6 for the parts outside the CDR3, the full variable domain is KAGVTQTPRYLIKTRGQQVTLSCSPISGHRSVSWYQQTPGQGLQFLFEYFSETQRNKGNFPGRFSGRQFSNSRSEMNVSTLELGDSALYLCASSLIVGSSGANVLTFGAGSRLTVL.

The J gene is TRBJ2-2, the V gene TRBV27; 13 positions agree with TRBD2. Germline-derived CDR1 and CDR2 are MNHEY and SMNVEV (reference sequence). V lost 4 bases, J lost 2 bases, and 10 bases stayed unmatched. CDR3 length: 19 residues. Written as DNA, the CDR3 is TGTGCCAGCAGTTCAAGGGCCACTAGCGGGAGGGCCAACACCGGGGAGCTGTTTTTT. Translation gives CASSSRATSGRANTGELFF.

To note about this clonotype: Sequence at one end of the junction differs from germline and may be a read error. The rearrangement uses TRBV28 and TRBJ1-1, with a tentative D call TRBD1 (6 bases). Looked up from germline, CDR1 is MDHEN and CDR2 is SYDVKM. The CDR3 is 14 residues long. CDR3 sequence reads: CASTPGGGNTEAFF. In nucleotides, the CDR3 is TGTGCTAGCACCCCGGGAGGGGGGAACACTGAAGCTTTCTTT. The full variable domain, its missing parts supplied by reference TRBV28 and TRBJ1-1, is DVKVTQSSRYLVKRTGEKVFLECVQDMDHENMFWYRQDPGLGLRLIYFSYDVKMKEKGDIPEGYSVSREKKERFSLILESASTNQTSMYLCASTPGGGNTEAFFGQGTRLTVV.

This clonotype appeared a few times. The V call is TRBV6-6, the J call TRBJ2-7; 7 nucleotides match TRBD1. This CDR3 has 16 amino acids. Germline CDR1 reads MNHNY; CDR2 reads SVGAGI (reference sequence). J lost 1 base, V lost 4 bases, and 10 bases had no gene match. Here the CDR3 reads CASSSPDLDRSYEQYF. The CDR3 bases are TGTGCCAGCAGTTCACCGGATTTGGACAGGTCCTACGAGCAGTACTTC.

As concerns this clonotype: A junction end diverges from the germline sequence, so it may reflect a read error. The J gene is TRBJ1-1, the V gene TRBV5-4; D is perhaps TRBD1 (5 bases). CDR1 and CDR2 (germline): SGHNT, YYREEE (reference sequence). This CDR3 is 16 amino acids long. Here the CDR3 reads CAGSFRGVFPNTEAFF. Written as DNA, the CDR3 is TGTGCCGGCAGCTTTAGGGGAGTCTTCCCGAACACTGAAGCTTTCTTT.

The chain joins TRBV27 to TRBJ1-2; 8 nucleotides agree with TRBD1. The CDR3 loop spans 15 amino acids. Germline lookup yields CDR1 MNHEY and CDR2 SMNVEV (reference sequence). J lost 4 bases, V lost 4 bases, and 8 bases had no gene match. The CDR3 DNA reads TGTGCCAGCAGTTCGGCGGGACAGGCCTCCTATGGCTACACCTTC. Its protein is CASSSAGQASYGYTF.

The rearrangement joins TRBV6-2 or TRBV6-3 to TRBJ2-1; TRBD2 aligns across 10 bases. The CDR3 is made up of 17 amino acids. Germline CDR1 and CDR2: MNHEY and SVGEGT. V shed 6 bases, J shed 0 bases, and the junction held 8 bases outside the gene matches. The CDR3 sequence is CASRPLAGTSSYNEQFF. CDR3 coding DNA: TGTGCCAGCAGGCCACTAGCGGGGACCAGCTCCTACAATGAGCAGTTCTTC.

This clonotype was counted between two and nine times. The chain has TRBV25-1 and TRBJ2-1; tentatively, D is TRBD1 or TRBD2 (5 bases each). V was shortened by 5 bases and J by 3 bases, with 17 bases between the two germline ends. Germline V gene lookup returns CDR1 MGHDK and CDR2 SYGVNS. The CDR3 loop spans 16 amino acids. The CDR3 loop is CASSPPLGAYYNEQFF. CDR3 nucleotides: TGTGCCAGCAGTCCCCCCCTCGGGGCTTACTACAATGAGCAGTTCTTC.

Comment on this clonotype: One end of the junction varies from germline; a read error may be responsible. The DNA for the CDR3 is TGCAGTGCTGGAGATGTTTGCGGGCTGTTTTTT. Its translation is CSAGDVCGLFF. The chain uses TRBV20-1 and TRBJ1-4; D is unresolved. The CDR3 contains 11 residues. Germline V lookup: CDR1 DFQATT, CDR2 SNEGSKA (reference sequence).

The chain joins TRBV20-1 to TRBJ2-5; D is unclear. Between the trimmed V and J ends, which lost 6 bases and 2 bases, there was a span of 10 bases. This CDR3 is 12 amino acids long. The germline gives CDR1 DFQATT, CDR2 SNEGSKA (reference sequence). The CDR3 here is CSARVKQETQYF. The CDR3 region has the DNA TGCAGTGCCCGGGTGAAGCAAGAGACCCAGTACTTC.

For the CDR3, the DNA is TGTGCCAGCAGTTTTAAACAGGCCCAAGAGACCCAGTACTTC. Residues: CASSFKQAQETQYF. The genes are TRBV28 and TRBJ2-5; the D gene is possibly TRBD1 (5 bases). The CDR3 length is 14 residues. V dropped 3 bases and J dropped 1 base, with 9 bases sitting between them. Germline V gene sequence: CDR1 MDHEN, CDR2 SYDVKM.

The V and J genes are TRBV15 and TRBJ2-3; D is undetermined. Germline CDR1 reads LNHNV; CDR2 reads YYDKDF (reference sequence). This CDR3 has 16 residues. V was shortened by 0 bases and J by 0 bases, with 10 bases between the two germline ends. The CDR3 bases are TGTGCCACCAGCAGAGATCTCGACCTTAGCACAGATACGCAGTATTTT. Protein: CATSRDLDLSTDTQYF. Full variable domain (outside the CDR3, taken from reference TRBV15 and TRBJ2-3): DAMVIQNPRYQVTQFGKPVTLSCSQTLNHNVMYWYQQKSSQAPKLLFHYYDKDFNNEADTPDNFQSRRPNTSFCFLDIRSPGLGDTAMYLCATSRDLDLSTDTQYFGPGTRLTVL.

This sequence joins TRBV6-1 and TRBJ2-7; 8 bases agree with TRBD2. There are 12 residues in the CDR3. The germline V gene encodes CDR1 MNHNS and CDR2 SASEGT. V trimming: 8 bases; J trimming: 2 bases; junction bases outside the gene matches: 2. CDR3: CASGLATYEQYF. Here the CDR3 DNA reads TGTGCCAGCGGACTAGCTACCTACGAGCAGTACTTC.

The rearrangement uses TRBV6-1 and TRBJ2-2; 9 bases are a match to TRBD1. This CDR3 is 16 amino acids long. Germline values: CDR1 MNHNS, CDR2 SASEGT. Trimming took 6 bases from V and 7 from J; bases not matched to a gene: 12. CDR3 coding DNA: TGTGCCAGCAGGGAGTGGGACAGGGTGATTGTCGGGGAGCTGTTTTTT. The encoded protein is CASREWDRVIVGELFF.

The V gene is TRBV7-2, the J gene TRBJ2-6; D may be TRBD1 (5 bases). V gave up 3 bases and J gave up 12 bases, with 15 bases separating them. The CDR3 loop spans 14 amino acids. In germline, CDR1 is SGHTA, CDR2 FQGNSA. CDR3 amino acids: CASSFDSFISVLTF. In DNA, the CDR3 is TGTGCCAGCAGCTTTGACAGTTTCATAAGCGTCCTGACTTTC. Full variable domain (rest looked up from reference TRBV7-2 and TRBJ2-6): GAGVSQSPSNKVTEKGKDVELRCDPISGHTALYWYRQSLGQGLEFLIYFQGNSAPDKSGLPSDRFSAERTGGSVSTLTIQRTQQEDSAVYLCASSFDSFISVLTFGAGSRLTVL.

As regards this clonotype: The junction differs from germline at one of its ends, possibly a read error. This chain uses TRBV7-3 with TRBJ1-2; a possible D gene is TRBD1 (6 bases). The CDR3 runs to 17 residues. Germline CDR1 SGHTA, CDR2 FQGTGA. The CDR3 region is CACSLGADRDTSRGYTF. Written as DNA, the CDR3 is TGTGCCTGCAGCTTAGGGGCTGACCGGGACACCTCAAGGGGCTACACCTTC.

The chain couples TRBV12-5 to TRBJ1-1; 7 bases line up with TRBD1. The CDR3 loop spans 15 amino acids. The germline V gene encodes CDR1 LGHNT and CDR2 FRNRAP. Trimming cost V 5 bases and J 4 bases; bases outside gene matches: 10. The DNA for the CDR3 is TGTGCTAGTGGTCCCCGAACAGGGGAGGTCACTGAAGCTTTCTTT. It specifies CASGPRTGEVTEAFF.

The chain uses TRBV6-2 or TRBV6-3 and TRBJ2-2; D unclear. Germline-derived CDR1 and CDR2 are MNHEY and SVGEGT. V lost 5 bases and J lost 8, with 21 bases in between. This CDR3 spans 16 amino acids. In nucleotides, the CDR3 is TGTGCCAGCAGTCGACCTGGGATACACCTATCAGGGGAGCTGTTTTTT. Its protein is CASSRPGIHLSGELFF.